This note documents a single TCR beta chain sequence. This specimen comes from a study of blood T cell repertoires in COVID-19. As for the study in general: COVID-19 samples from acute and convalescent phases originated in the United States, Italy and Spain.

This CDR3 is built from 11 residues. The V gene lost 6 bases and the J gene lost 5 bases, with 10 bases spanning the gap. Per the germline V gene, CDR1 is DFQATT and CDR2 is SNEGSKA (reference sequence). Authors' processing steps: Scientists estimated how many nucleated cells there were by amplifying reference gene primers. Clones were sequenced by immunoSEQ multiplex PCR, and TCRdb holds only the in-frame ones, with some missing. From that table come the V and J calls and clone size; the DNA was used to work out D and trimming. The profile shows 55,000 to 80,000 clones, about 91% of them singletons.

The V gene is TRBV20-1, the J gene TRBJ2-5; D is undetermined. The sequence derives from a man aged 45-65 years with active COVID-19. Sequenced input: peripheral blood. In nucleotides, the CDR3 is TGCAGTGCGCTAGAGGTGGAGACCCAGTACTTC. This translates into CSALEVETQYF.